This T cell receptor beta chain came from a study of technical replicates of blood from a few donors. Measured with immunoSEQ multiplex PCR; TCRdb has only the in-frame clones, and not every one. The sample carries tens of thousands of clones, 85% to 95% recorded once. The CDR3 contains 13 residues. The ends were cut back, 2 bases at V and 4 bases at J, with 6 bases in the middle. Germline CDR1 and CDR2: SGHRS and YFSETQ. The sequenced sample consisted of PBMCs. This clonotype was obtained from a human donor in good health. Some clones in this sample may be carry-over from other donors' samples. This rearrangement joins TRBV5-1 to TRBJ2-2, with D perhaps matching TRBD1 (6 bases). The CDR3 is CASSFRGTGELFF. In nucleotides, the CDR3 is TGCGCCAGCAGCTTCAGGGGCACCGGGGAGCTGTTTTTT.